The 24 T cell receptor beta chains given below trace back to one sample, sequenced in a study of blood T cell repertoires in COVID-19. Method: immunoSEQ multiplex PCR; TCRdb's copy keeps in-frame clones and lacks some. This table has about 310,000 clones, 90% appearing once. The material sequenced was peripheral blood. Receptor source: a woman under 40 with COVID-19, enrolled during active disease.

This chain joins TRBV30 and TRBJ2-1, with 8 bases lining up with TRBD2. Germline V lookup: CDR1 GTSNPN, CDR2 SVGIG (reference sequence). V dropped 3 bases and J dropped 1; count of bases not matched to a gene: 5. The CDR3 totals 15 residues. DNA for the CDR3: TGTGCCTGGAGAAGACTAGCGTTTTCCTACAATGAGCAGTTCTTC. Its translation is CAWRRLAFSYNEQFF.

The chain is built from TRBV19 and TRBJ1-2; 10 nucleotides align to TRBD1. V was pared by 7 bases and J by 7 bases, with 6 bases of the junction left unmatched. The germline CDR1 and CDR2 sequences are LNHDA and SQIVND (reference sequence). There are 13 residues in the CDR3. In nucleotides, the CDR3 is TGTGCCAGTACCCGGGACAGGGGTGCTGGCTACACCTTC. Its translation: CASTRDRGAGYTF.

The chain recombines TRBV12-3 or TRBV12-4 with TRBJ2-7; the match to TRBD2 covers 12 bases. The CDR3 is made up of 12 amino acids. V was clipped by 6 bases and J by 12 bases; unmatched bases: 6. CDR3: CASSPLAGGTYF. In DNA form, the CDR3 reads TGTGCCAGCAGCCCCCTAGCGGGAGGGACGTACTTC.

The V and J genes are TRBV5-5 and TRBJ1-2; no clear D gene. The ends were cut back, 0 bases at V and 4 bases at J, with 16 bases in the middle. Germline lookup yields CDR1 SGHKS and CDR2 YYEKEE (reference sequence). The CDR3 covers 16 residues. This CDR3 is CASSLAPGRDPYGYTF. The CDR3 nucleotides are TGTGCCAGCAGCTTGGCTCCGGGAAGGGATCCCTATGGCTACACCTTC.

This clone was recorded only once. The chain uses TRBV7-9 and TRBJ1-2, with D perhaps TRBD1 (5 bases). This CDR3 comprises 13 residues. Trimming shortened V by 3 bases and J by 1 base, and 6 bases separated the two germline ends. The germline V gene encodes CDR1 SEHNR and CDR2 FQNEAQ (reference sequence). CDR3 DNA: TGTGCCAGCAGCTTGACAGTTAACTATGGCTACACCTTC. It is translated as CASSLTVNYGYTF.

V gene TRBV5-5 combines with J gene TRBJ1-5, with TRBD1 as a possible D gene (6 bases). The CDR3 totals 14 residues. V was clipped by 4 bases and J by 2 bases, with 10 bases between them. Germline V gives CDR1 SGHKS, CDR2 YYEKEE (reference sequence). CDR3 residues: CASSESGGNQPQHF. Here the CDR3 DNA reads TGTGCCAGCAGCGAATCAGGGGGCAATCAGCCCCAGCATTTT.

The rearrangement links TRBV12-3 or TRBV12-4 to TRBJ2-7, with 9 bases that match TRBD1. This CDR3 spans 13 amino acids. Trimming at V came to 6 bases and at J to 3 bases, leaving 3 bases not matched to a gene. The CDR3 loop is CASSPGQGYEQYF. In DNA, the CDR3 is TGTGCCAGCAGCCCGGGACAGGGCTACGAGCAGTACTTC.

V is TRBV19 and J is TRBJ1-1, with 9 bases identical to TRBD1. Germline V gives CDR1 LNHDA, CDR2 SQIVND (reference sequence). V dropped 4 bases and J dropped 1; count of bases not matched to a gene: 7. This CDR3 contains 16 residues. CDR3 amino acids: CASSRTGVHSNTEAFF. CDR3 nucleotides: TGTGCCAGTAGTAGGACAGGGGTACACTCGAACACTGAAGCTTTCTTT.

The chain uses TRBV5-1 and TRBJ2-5, with D perhaps TRBD1 (7 bases). The CDR3 is 14 residues long. The ends were cut back, 5 bases at V and 4 bases at J, with 15 bases in the middle. CDR1 is SGHRS and CDR2 is YFSETQ in the germline V gene. CDR3: CASREGAPGETQYF. In DNA, the CDR3 is TGCGCCAGCAGGGAGGGGGCGCCGGGAGAGACCCAGTACTTC.

The chain links TRBV2 to TRBJ2-1, with 7 bases lining up with TRBD1. The CDR3 loop spans 17 amino acids. J lost 0 bases, V lost 6 bases, and 11 bases had no gene match. From germline, CDR1 is SNHLY and CDR2 FYNNEI. The CDR3 region has the DNA TGTGCCAGCAGGGCCACGACCGGGACAGTCTCCTACAATGAGCAGTTCTTC. It codes for CASRATTGTVSYNEQFF.

The CDR3 DNA follows: TGTGCCAGCAGCCAAGAACAGGCAGGGCATGGCTACACCTTC. Translated, it gives CASSQEQAGHGYTF. The V call is TRBV3-1 (or the pseudogene TRBV3-2), the J call TRBJ1-2; possibly TRBD1 for D (5 bases). V was shortened by 0 bases and J by 6 bases, with 11 bases between the two germline ends. Germline V gene data show CDR1 as LGHDT and CDR2 as YNNKEL (reference sequence). CDR3 length equals 14 residues.

This clone was counted a few times. This rearrangement joins TRBV28 to TRBJ2-1, with a possible D match to TRBD2 (7 bases). The CDR3 runs 16 residues. Trimming took 3 bases from V and 0 from J, leaving 12 bases between them. The V gene's germline CDR1 is MDHEN and CDR2 SYDVKM. Here the CDR3 reads CASSLGGADSYNEQFF. CDR3 sequence (DNA): TGTGCCAGCAGTTTGGGGGGGGCCGACTCCTACAATGAGCAGTTCTTC.

This chain joins TRBV9 and TRBJ1-3; the match to TRBD1 covers 9 bases. The CDR3 totals 19 residues. CDR1 and CDR2 from the germline V gene are SGDLS and YYNGEE. V dropped 0 bases and J dropped 0; count of bases not matched to a gene: 10. CDR3 DNA sequence: TGTGCCAGCAGCGTAGAGTTTACAGGGGGCTTGAACTCTGGAAACACCATATATTTT. This encodes CASSVEFTGGLNSGNTIYF.

The chain uses TRBV12-3 or TRBV12-4 and TRBJ1-1, with no clear D. Deletions cut 7 bases from V and 5 bases from J, with 14 bases between. CDR3 length equals 13 residues. The CDR3 DNA reads TGTGCCAGCATCGATCTACTAGGGACTGAAGCTTTCTTT. Its translation is CASIDLLGTEAFF.

This clone was seen only once. J is TRBJ2-2 and V is TRBV7-6; 8 positions match TRBD2. Germline-derived CDR1 and CDR2 are SGHVS and FNYEAQ. The CDR3 sequence is 18 residues long. After removal of 3 bases from V and 2 bases from J, the junction contained 11 bases not matched to a gene. CDR3 DNA: TGTGCCAGCAGCTTTTCTACGGCGGGAGGCCCAAACACCGGGGAGCTGTTTTTT. It specifies CASSFSTAGGPNTGELFF.

This clone has a handful of counts. CDR3 sequence: CAWSVEGSEQYF. CDR3 nucleotides: TGTGCCTGGAGTGTAGAGGGAAGCGAGCAGTACTTC. The chain has TRBV30 and TRBJ2-7; TRBD2 might be the D (5 bases). The germline gives CDR1 GTSNPN, CDR2 SVGIG (reference sequence). Trimming took off 0 bases at V and 6 bases at J, with 9 bases between the two ends. This CDR3 has 12 amino acids. The full variable domain, in which reference TRBV30 and TRBJ2-7 provide the parts outside the CDR3, is SQTIHQWPATLVQPVGSPLSLECTVEGTSNPNLYWYRQAAGRGLQLLFYSVGIGQISSEVPQNLSASRPQDRQFILSSKKLLLSDSGFYLCAWSVEGSEQYFGPGTRLTVT.

This sequence joins TRBV5-6 and TRBJ2-7, with D perhaps TRBD2 (5 bases). CDR1 is SGHDT, CDR2 YYEEEE, per germline. The CDR3 is 14 residues long. V was clipped by 2 bases and J by 0 bases, with 9 bases between them. The chain's CDR3 is CASSFRGFSYEQYF. DNA for the CDR3: TGTGCCAGCAGCTTCAGAGGGTTCTCCTACGAGCAGTACTTC.

This chain connects TRBV7-9 to TRBJ2-7; 11 bases agree with TRBD1. Germline lookup yields CDR1 SEHNR and CDR2 FQNEAQ (reference sequence). The ends lost 8 bases at V and 6 bases at J; junction bases unmatched: 6. The CDR3 is 13 residues long. CDR3 bases: TGTGCCAGCTTTGAGGGGACAGGGGGCGAGCAGTACTTC. It codes for CASFEGTGGEQYF.

The chain employs TRBV27 and TRBJ2-7, with 9 positions matching TRBD2. The ends lost 5 bases at V and 7 bases at J; junction bases unmatched: 9. CDR3 length: 14 amino acids. The germline V gene encodes CDR1 MNHEY and CDR2 SMNVEV (reference sequence). CDR3 sequence reads: CASSPSVSGGEQYF. In DNA, the CDR3 is TGTGCCAGCAGTCCCAGCGTGAGCGGGGGGGAGCAGTACTTC.

The V gene is TRBV28, the J gene TRBJ2-6, with D possibly TRBD1 on 5 matching bases. CDR1 is MDHEN and CDR2 is SYDVKM in the germline V gene. The CDR3 loop spans 15 amino acids. V lost 6 bases and J lost 1, with 10 bases in between. The CDR3 spells CASSLGASGANVLTF. Here the CDR3 DNA reads TGTGCCAGCAGCCTTGGGGCTTCTGGGGCCAACGTCCTGACTTTC.

The chain uses TRBV7-2 and TRBJ2-3, with 8 positions matching TRBD1. The germline V gene encodes CDR1 SGHTA and CDR2 FQGNSA. V lost 4 bases and J lost 0; bases outside the gene matches: 9. The CDR3 is 17 amino acids. The CDR3 nucleotides read TGTGCCAGCAGCTCCGGACAGGGCAAACCTAGCACAGATACGCAGTATTTT. The encoded protein is CASSSGQGKPSTDTQYF. Full variable domain (rest looked up from reference TRBV7-2 and TRBJ2-3): GAGVSQSPSNKVTEKGKDVELRCDPISGHTALYWYRQSLGQGLEFLIYFQGNSAPDKSGLPSDRFSAERTGGSVSTLTIQRTQQEDSAVYLCASSSGQGKPSTDTQYFGPGTRLTVL.

The chain recombines TRBV10-3 with TRBJ1-6; a weak D match, TRBD1 (6 bases). V lost 10 bases to trimming and J lost 9 bases, with 25 bases between them. The V gene's germline CDR1 is ENHRY and CDR2 SYGVKD. The CDR3 has 16 amino acids. CDR3 DNA sequence: TGTGCCACCGAGATTGGGGCAGGGGCGAGGTCTTCACCCCTCCACTTT. Translating it yields CATEIGAGARSSPLHF.

The rearrangement uses TRBV2 and TRBJ2-1; D not resolved. Looked up from germline, CDR1 is SNHLY and CDR2 is FYNNEI. V was cut by 3 bases and J by 3 bases, with 6 bases left in between. This CDR3 is 13 amino acids long. This chain's CDR3 is CASSESVYNEQFF. In DNA, the CDR3 is TGTGCCAGCAGTGAGTCAGTCTACAATGAGCAGTTCTTC.

This sequence joins TRBV5-1 and TRBJ2-5, with 7 bases lining up with TRBD2. The CDR3 contains 14 residues. Germline lookup yields CDR1 SGHRS and CDR2 YFSETQ. Trimming cost V 4 bases and J 1 base; bases outside gene matches: 4. The CDR3, as DNA: TGCGCCAGCAGCATCTCTAGCGGCCAAGAGACCCAGTACTTC. Its translation: CASSISSGQETQYF. The entire variable domain, with the rest obtained from reference TRBV5-1 and TRBJ2-5, is as follows: KAGVTQTPRYLIKTRGQQVTLSCSPISGHRSVSWYQQTPGQGLQFLFEYFSETQRNKGNFPGRFSGRQFSNSRSEMNVSTLELGDSALYLCASSISSGQETQYFGPGTRLLVL.